The 13 T cell receptor beta chains below all came from one sample that was sequenced in a study of blood T cell repertoires in COVID-19. The method was immunoSEQ multiplex PCR; TCRdb's version includes in-frame clones alone and lacks a portion of them. The table lists roughly 250,000 clones, 60% to 75% of them singletons. Source material: peripheral blood. These TCRs come from a woman older than 75 with acute or convalescent COVID-19.

The chain joins TRBV4-3 to TRBJ1-5, with 9 bases identical to TRBD1. CDR3 length: 14 residues. After removal of 3 bases from V and 4 bases from J, the junction contained 1 base not matched to a gene. The germline V gene encodes CDR1 LGHNA and CDR2 YSLEER. The CDR3 loop is CASSQDRGNQPQHF. CDR3 DNA sequence: TGCGCCAGCAGCCAGGACAGGGGAAATCAGCCCCAGCATTTT.

The chain joins TRBV3-1 (or the pseudogene TRBV3-2) to TRBJ1-5, with unresolved D. CDR3 size: 15 residues. Trimming removed 0 bases from V and 0 bases from J, with 6 bases in between. CDR1 and CDR2 from the germline V gene are LGHDT and YNNKEL (reference sequence). The CDR3 DNA follows: TGTGCCAGCAGCCAAGAGTACGGTAGCAATCAGCCCCAGCATTTT. It translates to CASSQEYGSNQPQHF.

The chain has TRBV4-1 and TRBJ1-4; 7 nucleotides align to TRBD1. CDR1 and CDR2 (germline): MGHRA, YSYEKL. Trimming cost V 3 bases and J 4 bases; bases outside gene matches: 8. The CDR3 totals 16 residues. In DNA form, the CDR3 reads TGCGCCAGCAGCCAGGGCGGGACAGCTTTTAATGAAAAACTGTTTTTT. Protein sequence: CASSQGGTAFNEKLFF.

The rearrangement joins TRBV18 to TRBJ1-2, with TRBD1 identical over 8 bases. Unmatched junction bases numbered 15, after V lost 2 bases and J lost 4 bases. The CDR3 consists of 18 residues. The germline gives CDR1 KGHSH, CDR2 LQKENI. DNA for the CDR3: TGTGCCAGCTCACCAGGCCAGGGGGCGCAACTCGGGGGCTATGGCTACACCTTC. Translated: CASSPGQGAQLGGYGYTF.

The chain recombines TRBV12-3 or TRBV12-4 with TRBJ1-1; 8 nucleotides align to TRBD1. CDR3 length: 12 residues. Losses at the gene ends were 4 bases for V and 9 bases for J; bases not matched to a gene: 4. As DNA, the CDR3 is TGTGCCAGCAGTTCACGGACAGGGAAAGCTTTCTTT. It is translated as CASSSRTGKAFF.

This clone came up a few times. V and J are TRBV7-2 and TRBJ2-6, with a tentative D call TRBD1 (5 bases). Germline V lookup: CDR1 SGHTA, CDR2 FQGNSA. CDR3 size: 16 residues. V was shortened by 5 bases and J by 1 base, with 12 bases between the two germline ends. The CDR3 DNA reads TGTGCCAGCAGCCCCAAGACAGCTTCTGGGGCCAACGTCCTGACTTTC. This translates into CASSPKTASGANVLTF. Drawing the rest from reference TRBV7-2 and TRBJ2-6, the complete variable domain is GAGVSQSPSNKVTEKGKDVELRCDPISGHTALYWYRQSLGQGLEFLIYFQGNSAPDKSGLPSDRFSAERTGGSVSTLTIQRTQQEDSAVYLCASSPKTASGANVLTFGAGSRLTVL.

The J gene is TRBJ2-1, the V gene TRBV2, with 8 bases lining up with TRBD2. CDR1 and CDR2 from the germline V gene are SNHLY and FYNNEI. Trimming cost V 4 bases and J 0 bases; bases outside gene matches: 2. The CDR3 extends over 15 amino acids. The CDR3 protein is CASSATSGSYNEQFF. CDR3 sequence (DNA): TGTGCCAGCAGTGCAACTAGCGGCTCCTACAATGAGCAGTTCTTC.

V gene TRBV28 combines with J gene TRBJ1-1; TRBD1 agrees at 9 bases. The germline CDR1 and CDR2 sequences are MDHEN and SYDVKM. V gave up 4 bases and J gave up 1 base; unmatched junction bases: 10. This CDR3 is built from 17 residues. CDR3 in DNA: TGTGCCAGCAGTTCCTCCGGGACAGGGAACGGGAACACTGAAGCTTTCTTT. It yields the protein CASSSSGTGNGNTEAFF.

The chain combines TRBV6-6 with TRBJ2-1, with TRBD1 as a possible D gene (6 bases). Germline CDR1 MNHNY, CDR2 SVGAGI (reference sequence). Trimming shortened V by 0 bases and J by 5 bases, and 14 bases separated the two germline ends. CDR3 length: 16 amino acids. This chain's CDR3 is CASSYSLMTGNNEQFF. CDR3 coding DNA: TGTGCCAGCAGTTACTCTCTTATGACAGGCAACAATGAGCAGTTCTTC.

V is TRBV3-1 (or the pseudogene TRBV3-2) and J is TRBJ2-5, with 7 bases matching TRBD2. With V trimmed by 4 bases and J by 1 base, 6 bases remained unmatched. Germline CDR1 and CDR2: LGHDT and YNNKEL (reference sequence). The CDR3 spans 15 residues. The CDR3 here is CASSPPTGGQETQYF. CDR3 bases: TGTGCCAGCAGCCCTCCGACGGGGGGCCAAGAGACCCAGTACTTC.

Many counts were recorded for this clone. The V gene is TRBV7-2, the J gene TRBJ1-1; D perhaps matches TRBD1 (5 bases). The CDR3 has 13 amino acids. The V gene's germline CDR1 is SGHTA and CDR2 FQGNSA. V lost 5 bases and J lost 1, with 8 bases in between. CDR3 loop: CASSVQGNTEAFF. The CDR3 DNA reads TGTGCCAGCAGCGTTCAGGGGAACACTGAAGCTTTCTTT.

The chain has TRBV6-2 or TRBV6-3 and TRBJ1-5, with TRBD1 as a possible D gene (6 bases). The germline V and J ends were trimmed by 2 bases and 6 bases, with 14 bases remaining between them. The germline CDR1 and CDR2 sequences are MNHEY and SVGEGT. CDR3 length: 15 residues. The CDR3 protein is CASSYDSGGSQPQHF. The CDR3 nucleotides read TGTGCCAGCAGTTACGACTCGGGGGGCAGTCAGCCCCAGCATTTT.

The genes are TRBV7-2 and TRBJ1-2; tentative D call: TRBD1 (6 bases). The CDR3 is 14 residues long. CDR1 SGHTA and CDR2 FQGNSA come from the germline V gene. Trimming shortened V by 5 bases and J by 4 bases, and 14 bases separated the two germline ends. The CDR3 loop is CASSPRTGRYGYTF. The CDR3 coding sequence is TGTGCCAGCAGCCCCCGCACAGGGCGCTATGGCTACACCTTC.